Listed here are 8 T cell receptor beta chains from one sample, sequenced in a study of control samples from healthy donors and cancer patients. Repertoires were generated with immunoSEQ multiplex PCR, while TCRdb's copy carries only in-frame clones and drops some. Among 40,000 to 50,000 clones listed, 70% were seen once. The sample comprised formalin-fixed, paraffin-embedded tissue. The receptors come from a male donor with melanoma.

In this sample, this clone turned up a few times. The chain couples TRBV15 to TRBJ2-4; the D is unclear. Germline V gives CDR1 LNHNV, CDR2 YYDKDF (reference sequence). V was trimmed by 1 base and J by 8 bases, leaving 12 bases between them. The CDR3 covers 14 residues. The CDR3, as DNA: TGTGCCACCAGCAGAGGACAAGGGCGAGACATTCAGTACTTC. Amino acid sequence: CATSRGQGRDIQYF. Full variable domain (remainder filled in from reference TRBV15 and TRBJ2-4): DAMVIQNPRYQVTQFGKPVTLSCSQTLNHNVMYWYQQKSSQAPKLLFHYYDKDFNNEADTPDNFQSRRPNTSFCFLDIRSPGLGDTAMYLCATSRGQGRDIQYFGAGTRLSVL.

The CDR3: CASSEGGLSYNEQFF. In DNA, the CDR3 is TGTGCCAGCAGCGAGGGGGGACTGTCCTACAATGAGCAGTTCTTC. This chain joins TRBV9 and TRBJ2-1, with D possibly called TRBD1 or TRBD2 (6 bases each). V lost 3 bases to trimming and J lost 1 base, with 11 bases between them. The CDR3 is made up of 15 amino acids. Germline CDR1 SGDLS, CDR2 YYNGEE.

The chain uses TRBV9 and TRBJ2-7; TRBD1 agrees at 12 bases. CDR1 is SGDLS, CDR2 YYNGEE, per germline. This CDR3 has 15 amino acids. V dropped 3 bases and J dropped 6; count of bases not matched to a gene: 7. CDR3 in amino acids: CASSETGTGGFEQYF. The CDR3 region has the DNA TGTGCCAGCAGCGAAACCGGGACAGGGGGCTTCGAGCAGTACTTC.

V is TRBV19 and J is TRBJ1-3; TRBD1 is a possible D gene (5 bases). CDR1 LNHDA and CDR2 SQIVND come from the germline V gene (reference sequence). V lost 3 bases and J lost 2, with 8 bases in between. This CDR3 is built from 14 residues. The CDR3 loop is CASSIQGTGNTIYF. CDR3 in DNA: TGTGCCAGTAGTATCCAGGGAACTGGAAACACCATATATTTT.

This clone is medium-sized in the sample. The gene calls are TRBV18 and TRBJ2-5; 9 positions agree with TRBD2. This CDR3 has 15 residues. J gave up 4 bases and V 1 base, and 4 bases lay outside the gene matches. CDR1 is KGHSH, CDR2 LQKENI, per germline. This CDR3 reads CASSPLAGEGETQYF. DNA of the CDR3: TGTGCCAGCTCACCACTAGCGGGAGAGGGAGAGACCCAGTACTTC.

The table lists this clone with a few counts. The chain has TRBV30 and TRBJ2-7, with D unclear. V was clipped by 3 bases and J by 2 bases, with 14 bases between them. CDR1 is GTSNPN, CDR2 SVGIG, per germline (reference sequence). This CDR3 is built from 14 residues. CDR3 amino acids: CAWRAIGKAYEQYF. The CDR3 nucleotides are TGTGCCTGGAGGGCCATAGGAAAGGCCTACGAGCAGTACTTC. The full variable domain, completed using reference TRBV30 and TRBJ2-7, is SQTIHQWPATLVQPVGSPLSLECTVEGTSNPNLYWYRQAAGRGLQLLFYSVGIGQISSEVPQNLSASRPQDRQFILSSKKLLLSDSGFYLCAWRAIGKAYEQYFGPGTRLTVT.

The chain carries TRBV10-3 and TRBJ2-7, with TRBD2 identical over 8 bases. V lost 3 bases, J lost 8 bases, and 6 bases stayed unmatched. This CDR3 spans 13 amino acids. The germline CDR1 and CDR2 sequences are ENHRY and SYGVKD. CDR3 amino acids: CAISEPSGSQQYF. In DNA, the CDR3 is TGTGCCATCAGTGAACCCAGCGGGAGCCAGCAGTACTTC.

The chain is built from TRBV19 and TRBJ2-6; 8 nucleotides line up with TRBD2. Per the germline V gene, CDR1 is LNHDA and CDR2 is SQIVND (reference sequence). There are 19 residues in the CDR3. V lost 6 bases and J lost 0; bases outside the gene matches: 13. The CDR3 nucleotides read TGTGCCAGTAGGGCTGGGGGTCTAGCGGGCATCTCTGGGGCCAACGTCCTGACTTTC. It encodes CASRAGGLAGISGANVLTF. Complete variable domain (other parts from reference TRBV19 and TRBJ2-6): DGGITQSPKYLFRKEGQNVTLSCEQNLNHDAMYWYRQDPGQGLRLIYYSQIVNDFQKGDIAEGYSVSREKKESFPLTVTSAQKNPTAFYLCASRAGGLAGISGANVLTFGAGSRLTVL.